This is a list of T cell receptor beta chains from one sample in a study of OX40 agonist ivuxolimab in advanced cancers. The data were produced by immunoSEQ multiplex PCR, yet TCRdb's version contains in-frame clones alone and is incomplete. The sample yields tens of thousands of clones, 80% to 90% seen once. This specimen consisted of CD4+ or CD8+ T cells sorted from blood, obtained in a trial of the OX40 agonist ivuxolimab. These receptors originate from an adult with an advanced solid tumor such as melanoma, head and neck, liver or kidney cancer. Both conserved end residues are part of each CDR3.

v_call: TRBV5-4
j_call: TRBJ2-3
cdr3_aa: CASSSPSGGGGDTQYF

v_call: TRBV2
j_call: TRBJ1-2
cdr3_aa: CASSEAGDRGYGYTF

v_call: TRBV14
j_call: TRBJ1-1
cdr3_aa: CASSHGRGANTEAFF

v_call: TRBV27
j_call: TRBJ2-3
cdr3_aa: CASSFRWGTQYF

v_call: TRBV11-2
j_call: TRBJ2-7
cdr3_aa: CASSNGRGHEQYF

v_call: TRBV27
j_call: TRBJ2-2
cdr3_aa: CASSWGTVGHGELFF

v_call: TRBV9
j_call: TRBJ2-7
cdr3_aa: CASSPRDNSYEQYF

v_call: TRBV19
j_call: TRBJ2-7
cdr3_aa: CASSSSGGATYEQYF

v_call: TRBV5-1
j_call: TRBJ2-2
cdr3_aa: CASSLAGLSNTGELFF

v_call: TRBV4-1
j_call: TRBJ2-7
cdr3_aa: CASSQDYMSEQYF

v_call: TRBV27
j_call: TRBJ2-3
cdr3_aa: CASSLSKASGKDTQYF

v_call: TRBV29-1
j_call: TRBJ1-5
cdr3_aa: CSVQGASNQPQHF

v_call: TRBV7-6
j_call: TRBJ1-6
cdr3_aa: CASSSGQGAYNSPLHF

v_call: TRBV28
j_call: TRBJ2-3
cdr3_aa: CASARGTGMDTQYF

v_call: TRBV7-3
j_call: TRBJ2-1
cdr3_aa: CASSLTPASSYNEQFF

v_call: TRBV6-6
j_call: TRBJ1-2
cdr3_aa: CASGPGTGRGYTF

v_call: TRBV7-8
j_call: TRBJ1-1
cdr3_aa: CASSLQGASSHIEAFF

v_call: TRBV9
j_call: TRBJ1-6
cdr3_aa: CASSARHSSYNSPLHF

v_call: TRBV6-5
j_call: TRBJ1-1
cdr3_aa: CASSYSSTRNTEAFF

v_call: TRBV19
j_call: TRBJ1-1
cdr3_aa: CASSITNRLNTEAFF

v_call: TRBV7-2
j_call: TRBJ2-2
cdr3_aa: CASSSRTGELFF

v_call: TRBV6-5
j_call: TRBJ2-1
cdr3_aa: CAVGFGNNEQFF

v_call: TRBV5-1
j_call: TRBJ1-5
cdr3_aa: CASSPGALGNQPQHF

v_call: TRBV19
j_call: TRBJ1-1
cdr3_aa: CASNRGDRYEAFF

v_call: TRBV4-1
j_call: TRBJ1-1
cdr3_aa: CASSQDEGTEAFF

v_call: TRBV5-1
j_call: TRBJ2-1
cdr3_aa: CASSLASEHNEQFF

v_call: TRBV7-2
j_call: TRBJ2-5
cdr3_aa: CASSLVTSGAQGTQYF

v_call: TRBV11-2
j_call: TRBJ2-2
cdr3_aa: CASSFLTGELFF

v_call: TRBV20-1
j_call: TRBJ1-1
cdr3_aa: CSAIKQALAFF

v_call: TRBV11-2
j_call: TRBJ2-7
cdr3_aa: CASSYNGQGAFYEQYF

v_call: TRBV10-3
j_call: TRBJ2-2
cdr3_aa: CATLGQPNTGELFF

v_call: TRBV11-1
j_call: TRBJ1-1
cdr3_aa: CASSFNGGITEAFF

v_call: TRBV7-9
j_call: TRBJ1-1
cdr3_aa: CASSPQGTMNTEAFF

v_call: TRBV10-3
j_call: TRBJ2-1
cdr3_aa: CATGQTHNEQFF

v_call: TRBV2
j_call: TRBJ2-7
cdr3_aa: CATTGTGNYEQYF

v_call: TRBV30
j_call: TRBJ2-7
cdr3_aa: CAWSVRSGEQYF

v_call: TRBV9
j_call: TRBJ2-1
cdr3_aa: CASSRRGEAYNEQFF

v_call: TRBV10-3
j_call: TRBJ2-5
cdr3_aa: CAIAGTSGQETQYF

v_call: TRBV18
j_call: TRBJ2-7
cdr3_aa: CASSPKRGADEQYF

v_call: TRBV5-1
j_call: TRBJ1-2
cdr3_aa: CASSPDGTYGYTF

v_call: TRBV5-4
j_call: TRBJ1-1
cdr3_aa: CASSLVPPQTGKAFF